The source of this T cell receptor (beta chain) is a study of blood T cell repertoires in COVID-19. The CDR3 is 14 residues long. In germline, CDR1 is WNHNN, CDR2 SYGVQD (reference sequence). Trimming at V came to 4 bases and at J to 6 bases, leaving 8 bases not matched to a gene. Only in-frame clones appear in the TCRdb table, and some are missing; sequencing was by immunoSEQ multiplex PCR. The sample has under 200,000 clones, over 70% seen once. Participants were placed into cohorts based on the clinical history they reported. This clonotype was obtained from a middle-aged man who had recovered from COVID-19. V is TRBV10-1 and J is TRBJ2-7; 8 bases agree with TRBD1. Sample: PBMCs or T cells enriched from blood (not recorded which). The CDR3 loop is CASSGGQGGLEQYF. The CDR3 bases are TGCGCCAGCAGTGGAGGACAGGGTGGCCTCGAGCAGTACTTC.